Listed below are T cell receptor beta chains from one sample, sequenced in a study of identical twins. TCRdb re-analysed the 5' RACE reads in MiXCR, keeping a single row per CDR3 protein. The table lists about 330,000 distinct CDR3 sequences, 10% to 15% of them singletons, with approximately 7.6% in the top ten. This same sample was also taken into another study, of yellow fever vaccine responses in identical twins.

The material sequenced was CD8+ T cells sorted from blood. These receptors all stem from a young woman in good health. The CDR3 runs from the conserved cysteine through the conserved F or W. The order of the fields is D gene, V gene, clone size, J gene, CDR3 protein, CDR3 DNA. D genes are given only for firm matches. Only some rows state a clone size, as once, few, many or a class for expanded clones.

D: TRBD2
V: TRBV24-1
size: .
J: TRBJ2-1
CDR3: CATSDRTGTSGDRSYNEQFF
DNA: TGTGCCACCAGTGATAGAACCGGGACTAGCGGGGACCGCTCCTACAATGAGCAGTTCTTC

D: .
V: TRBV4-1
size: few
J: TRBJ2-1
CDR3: CASSQEARGSYNEQFF
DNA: TGCGCCAGCAGCCAAGAGGCGAGAGGCTCCTACAATGAGCAGTTCTTC

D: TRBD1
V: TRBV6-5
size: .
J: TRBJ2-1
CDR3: CASSWRAGGEDEQFF
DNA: TGTGCCAGCAGTTGGCGAGCAGGGGGCGAGGATGAGCAGTTCTTC

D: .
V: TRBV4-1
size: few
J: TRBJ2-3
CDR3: CASSQGPGVDFTDTQYF
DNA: TGCGCCAGCAGCCAAGGCCCGGGGGTGGACTTCACAGATACGCAGTATTTT

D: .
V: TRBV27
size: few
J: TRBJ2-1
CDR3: CASQSQDSSYNEQFF
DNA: TGTGCCAGCCAATCCCAGGATAGCTCCTACAATGAGCAGTTCTTC

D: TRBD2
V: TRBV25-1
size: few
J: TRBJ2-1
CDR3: CAFAPGGEQFF
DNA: TGTGCCTTCGCCCCGGGAGGTGAGCAGTTCTTC

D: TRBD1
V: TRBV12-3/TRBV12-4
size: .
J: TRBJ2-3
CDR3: CASGDRDRATDTQYF
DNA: TGTGCCAGCGGTGACCGGGACAGGGCCACAGATACGCAGTATTTT

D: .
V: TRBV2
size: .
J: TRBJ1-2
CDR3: CASSEAARDGYGYTF
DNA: TGTGCCAGCAGTGAAGCGGCAAGGGACGGCTATGGCTACACCTTC

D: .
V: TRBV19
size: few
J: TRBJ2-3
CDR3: CASTPSWDGTDTQYF
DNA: TGTGCCAGTACTCCCTCCTGGGACGGCACAGATACGCAGTATTTT

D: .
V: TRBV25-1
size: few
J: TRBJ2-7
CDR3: CASSDWRLHSYEQYF
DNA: TGTGCCAGCAGTGATTGGCGGTTACACTCCTACGAGCAGTACTTC

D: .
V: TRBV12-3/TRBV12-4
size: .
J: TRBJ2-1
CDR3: CASSFSLHEKFF
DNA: TGTGCCAGCAGTTTTTCCCTCCATGAGAAGTTCTTC

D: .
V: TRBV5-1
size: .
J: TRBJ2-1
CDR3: CASSLFALDESSYNEQFF
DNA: TGCGCCAGCAGCTTGTTTGCCCTAGACGAGAGCTCCTACAATGAGCAGTTCTTC

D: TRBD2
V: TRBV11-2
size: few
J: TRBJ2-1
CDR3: CASSLDGGAGGYNEQFF
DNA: TGTGCCAGCAGCTTAGATGGAGGGGCGGGGGGGTACAATGAGCAGTTCTTC

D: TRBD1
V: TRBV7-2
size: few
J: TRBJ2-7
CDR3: CASSNRDRADEQYF
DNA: TGTGCCAGCAGCAACCGGGACAGGGCTGACGAGCAGTACTTC

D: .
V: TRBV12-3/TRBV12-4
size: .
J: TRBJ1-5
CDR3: CASSFYSYNQPQHF
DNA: TGTGCCAGCAGTTTCTACAGCTACAATCAGCCCCAGCATTTT